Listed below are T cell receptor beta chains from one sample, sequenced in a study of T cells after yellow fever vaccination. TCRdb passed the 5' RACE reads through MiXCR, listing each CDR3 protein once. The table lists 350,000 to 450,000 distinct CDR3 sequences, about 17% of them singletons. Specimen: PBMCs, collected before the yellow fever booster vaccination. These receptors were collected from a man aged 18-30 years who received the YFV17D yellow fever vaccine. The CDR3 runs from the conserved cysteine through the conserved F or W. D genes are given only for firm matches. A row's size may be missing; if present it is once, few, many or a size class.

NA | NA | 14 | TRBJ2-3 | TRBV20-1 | CSAGDGGTADTQYF | TGCAGTGCTGGAGATGGCGGGACAGCAGATACGCAGTATTTT
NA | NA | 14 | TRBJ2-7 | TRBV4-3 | CASSHAEGTYEQYF | TGCGCCAGCAGCCATGCCGAGGGCACCTACGAGCAGTACTTC
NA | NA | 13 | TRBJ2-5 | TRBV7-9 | CASSLDRDETQYF | TGTGCCAGCAGCTTAGATAGGGACGAGACCCAGTACTTC
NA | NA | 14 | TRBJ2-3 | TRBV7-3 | CASSGGRGTDTQYF | TGTGCCAGCAGCGGCGGCCGGGGCACAGATACGCAGTATTTT
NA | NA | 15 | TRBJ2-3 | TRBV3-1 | CASSQVSRGRDTQYF | TGTGCCAGCAGCCAAGTTTCCAGGGGGAGGGATACGCAGTATTTT
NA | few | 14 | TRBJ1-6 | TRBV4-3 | CASSQVGLGSPLHF | TGCGCCAGCAGCCAAGTAGGGTTAGGTTCACCCCTCCACTTT
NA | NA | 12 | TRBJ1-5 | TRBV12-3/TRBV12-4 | CASSFRIQPQHF | TGTGCCAGCAGTTTTAGGATTCAGCCCCAGCATTTT
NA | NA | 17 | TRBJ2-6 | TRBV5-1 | CASSLGDTDSGANVLTF | TGCGCCAGCAGCTTGGGAGACACGGACTCTGGTGCCAACGTCCTGACTTTC
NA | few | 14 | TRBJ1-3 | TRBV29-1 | CSAETGLSGNTIYF | TGCAGCGCGGAGACAGGCCTCTCTGGAAACACCATATATTTT
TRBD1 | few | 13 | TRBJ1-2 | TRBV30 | CAWSPGQGGGYTF | TGTGCCTGGAGTCCGGGACAGGGGGGTGGCTACACCTTC
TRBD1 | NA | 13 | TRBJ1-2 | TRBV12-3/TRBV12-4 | CASSPSQGFGYTF | TGTGCCAGCAGTCCCTCACAGGGGTTTGGCTACACCTTC
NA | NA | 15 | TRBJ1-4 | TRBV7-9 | CASSQEGGTGFKLFF | TGTGCCAGCAGCCAAGAAGGCGGAACCGGCTTCAAACTGTTTTTT
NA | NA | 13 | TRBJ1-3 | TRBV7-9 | CASSPARGSTIYF | TGTGCCAGCAGCCCTGCCCGCGGGAGCACCATATATTTT
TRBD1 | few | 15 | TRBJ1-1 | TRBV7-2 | CASALGMAGGTEAFF | TGTGCCAGCGCCCTGGGGATGGCAGGGGGCACTGAAGCTTTCTTT
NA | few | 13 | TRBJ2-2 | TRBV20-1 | CSAWTVNTGELFF | TGCAGTGCGTGGACAGTTAACACCGGGGAGCTGTTTTTT
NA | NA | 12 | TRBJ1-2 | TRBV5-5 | CASTLWTAGYTF | TGTGCCAGCACCCTGTGGACGGCTGGCTACACCTTC
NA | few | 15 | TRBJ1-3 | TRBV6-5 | CASSYDGGPGNTIYF | TGTGCCAGCAGTTACGACGGGGGACCTGGAAACACCATATATTTT
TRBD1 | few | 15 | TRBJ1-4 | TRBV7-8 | CASSLAGQGAEKLFF | TGTGCCAGCAGCTTAGCGGGACAGGGGGCTGAAAAACTGTTTTTT
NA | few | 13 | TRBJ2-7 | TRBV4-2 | CASSPEDVYEQYF | TGTGCCAGCAGCCCCGAAGACGTGTACGAGCAGTACTTC
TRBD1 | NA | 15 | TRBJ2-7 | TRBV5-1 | CASSLTRGPRYEQYF | TGCGCCAGCAGCCTTACCAGGGGGCCGCGGTACGAGCAGTACTTC
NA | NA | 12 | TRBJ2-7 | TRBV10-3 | CATTGTAYEQYF | TGTGCCACCACCGGGACTGCCTACGAGCAGTACTTC
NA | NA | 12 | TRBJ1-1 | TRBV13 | CASSSLDRGAFF | TGTGCCAGCAGTTCGTTGGACCGGGGAGCTTTCTTT
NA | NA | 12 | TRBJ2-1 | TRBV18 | CASSPPNGEQFF | TGTGCCAGCTCACCACCGAATGGTGAGCAGTTCTTC
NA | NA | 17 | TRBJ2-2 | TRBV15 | CATSSSPGLNLLGELFF | TGTGCCACCAGTTCCTCGCCGGGACTCAACCTTCTCGGGGAGCTGTTTTTT
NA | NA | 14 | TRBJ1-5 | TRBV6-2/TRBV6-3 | CASSYSNWARSQHF | TGTGCCAGCAGTTACTCGAATTGGGCTCGGTCCCAGCATTTT
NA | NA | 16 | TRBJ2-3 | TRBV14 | CASSQDGGASTDTQYF | TGTGCCAGCAGCCAGGATGGCGGAGCTAGCACAGATACGCAGTATTTT
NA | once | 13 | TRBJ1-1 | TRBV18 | CVTRGSMNTEAFF | TGTGTCACCAGGGGCTCGATGAACACTGAAGCTTTCTTT
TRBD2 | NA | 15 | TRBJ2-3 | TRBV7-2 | CASSLAGPTGDTQYF | TGTGCCAGCAGCCTAGCGGGACCTACGGGAGATACGCAGTATTTT
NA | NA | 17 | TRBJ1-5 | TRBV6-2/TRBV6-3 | CASSYSRWGDDNQPQHF | TGTGCCAGCAGTTACTCGAGATGGGGGGACGACAATCAGCCCCAGCATTTT
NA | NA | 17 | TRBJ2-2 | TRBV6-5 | CAGGALGEVVDTGELFF | TGTGCCGGCGGGGCCTTGGGTGAGGTCGTAGACACCGGGGAGCTGTTTTTT
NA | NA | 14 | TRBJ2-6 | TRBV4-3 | CASSQASGANVLTF | TGCGCCAGCAGCCAAGCTTCTGGGGCCAACGTCCTGACTTTC
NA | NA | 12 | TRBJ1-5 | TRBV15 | CATSREGEPQHF | TGTGCCACCAGCAGAGAGGGGGAGCCCCAGCATTTT